The clone carrying this T cell receptor (beta chain) was counted ten times or more. What it binds is unknown. This record comes from a study of neurological immune-mediated disorders. Overall study results and limits: Phylogenetic grouping placed 18 of 34 multiple sclerosis patients' repertoires in one related-CDR3 cluster, a possible signature.

The cDNA was synthesized by means of template-switch 5'RACE, which was carried out with 10-nucleotide random UMIs. TCRdb processed the 5' RACE reads anew with MiXCR; each CDR3 protein has one entry. The table shows more than 45,000 distinct CDR3 sequences, with 2% to 3% occurring only once. Unsorted libraries came from 2 million PBMCs stored at -80 °C. V lost 2 bases and J lost 5, with 4 bases in between. This CDR3 has 12 amino acids. Per germline, CDR1 SNHLY and CDR2 FYNNEI. Material: PBMCs. This receptor was taken from a man between 50 and 59 years old with multiple sclerosis. The V call is TRBV2, the J call TRBJ2-1; D is uncertain. The CDR3, as DNA: TGTGCCAGCAGTGAAATGAACAATGAGCAGTTCTTC. This encodes CASSEMNNEQFF. The complete variable domain, with remaining parts taken from reference TRBV2 and TRBJ2-1, reads EPEVTQTPSHQVTQMGQEVILRCVPISNHLYFYWYRQILGQKVEFLVSFYNNEISEKSEIFDDQFSVERPDGSNFTLKIRSTKLEDSAMYFCASSEMNNEQFFGPGTRLTVL.